The 14 T cell receptor beta chains presented below share a single source sample, sequenced in a study of shared clonotypes between healthy human individuals. The table came from immunoSEQ multiplex PCR; TCRdb's copy has only in-frame clones and leaves some out. The repertoire holds about 680,000 clones, with more than 70% as singletons. Material: memory CD4+ T cells sorted from blood. Indicated subset: CD45RA-negative fraction. Source of these receptors: a woman in her 30s in good health.

The chain combines TRBV5-1 with TRBJ2-6, with 9 bases fitting TRBD2. This CDR3 is built from 18 residues. V dropped 2 bases and J dropped 2; count of bases not matched to a gene: 8. Germline CDR1 reads SGHRS; CDR2 reads YFSETQ. CDR3: CASSFKVAGATGANVLTF. The CDR3 nucleotides are TGCGCCAGCAGCTTTAAGGTAGCGGGAGCTACTGGGGCCAACGTCCTGACTTTC.

The rearrangement joins TRBV28 to TRBJ2-5, with D possibly being TRBD1 (6 bases). Gene TRBJ2-7 matches the end of the DNA better, so the J call may be wrong. The CDR3 extends over 15 amino acids. The germline V gene encodes CDR1 MDHEN and CDR2 SYDVKM. The CDR3 sequence is CASSSTTGATYEQYF. CDR3 DNA sequence: TGTGCCAGCAGTTCGACGACAGGAGCTACCTACGAGCAGTACTTC.

V usage is TRBV5-1 and J usage is TRBJ1-1; TRBD1 agrees at 7 bases. The CDR3 runs 14 residues. V trimming: 4 bases; J trimming: 6 bases; junction bases outside the gene matches: 9. CDR1 and CDR2 (germline): SGHRS, YFSETQ. The DNA of the CDR3 is TGCGCCAGCAGCAGAACCGGGACAGCGGCTGAAGCTTTCTTT. This codes for CASSRTGTAAEAFF.

Comments on this clone: Additional DNA sequences in this sample encode the identical CDR3. The chain employs TRBV19 and TRBJ2-7; D is unclear. Between the trimmed V and J ends, which lost 1 base and 4 bases, there was a span of 5 bases. Germline assignment: CDR1 LNHDA and CDR2 SQIVND (reference sequence). The length of the CDR3 is 12 residues. The CDR3 DNA reads TGTGCCAGTAGTATAGTAGGGTACGAGCAGTACTTC. Its translation is CASSIVGYEQYF.

This clone was detected many times. The sample has other DNA sequences that encode this CDR3 too. V and J are TRBV7-9 and TRBJ1-2; D gene unclear. Germline CDR1 and CDR2: SEHNR and FQNEAQ (reference sequence). This CDR3 is built from 14 residues. With 1 base removed from V and 5 bases from J, the gap between germline ends came to 11 bases. Here the CDR3 DNA reads TGTGCCAGCAGCTTAGAGACACCTTCTTATGGCTACACCTTC. Encoded protein: CASSLETPSYGYTF. The whole variable domain, remainder taken from reference TRBV7-9 and TRBJ1-2, is DTGVSQNPRHKITKRGQNVTFRCDPISEHNRLYWYRQTLGQGPEFLTYFQNEAQLEKSRLLSDRFSAERPKGSFSTLEIQRTEQGDSAMYLCASSLETPSYGYTFGSGTRLTVV.

Only a few counts were recorded for this clone. CDR3 loop: CASSVQNGGTGELFF. The CDR3 DNA sequence: TGTGCCAGTAGTGTGCAAAACGGGGGCACCGGGGAGCTGTTTTTT. This chain connects TRBV19 to TRBJ2-2, with D possibly matching TRBD2 (6 bases). V lost 5 bases and J 4 bases, leaving 14 bases between the germline ends. Germline V gives CDR1 LNHDA, CDR2 SQIVND (reference sequence). The length of the CDR3 is 15 residues.

This clone was counted a single time. The chain uses TRBV5-1 and TRBJ2-7, with 12 positions matching TRBD1. The CDR3 is 15 amino acids. J lost 5 bases, V lost 0 bases, and 3 bases had no gene match. Germline-derived CDR1 and CDR2 are SGHRS and YFSETQ. The DNA of the CDR3 is TGCGCCAGCAGCTTGGGCGGGACAGGGGGCCACGAGCAGTACTTC. It encodes CASSLGGTGGHEQYF.

This clone has just one count. The gene calls are TRBV28 and TRBJ1-5; 9 bases map to TRBD1. Trimming at V came to 1 base and at J to 0 bases, leaving 4 bases not matched to a gene. This CDR3 is 17 amino acids long. Germline V gives CDR1 MDHEN, CDR2 SYDVKM. CDR3 in DNA: TGTGCCAGCAGTTTATTGACAGGGGGAATTAGCAATCAGCCCCAGCATTTT. Amino acid sequence: CASSLLTGGISNQPQHF.

To note about this clone: This sample also contains other DNA sequences that code for the same CDR3. The chain combines TRBV5-1 with TRBJ2-5; unclear D gene. Trimming took off 3 bases at V and 5 bases at J, with 11 bases between the two ends. This CDR3 has 13 residues. The V gene's germline CDR1 is SGHRS and CDR2 YFSETQ. In nucleotides, the CDR3 is TGCGCCAGCAGCTCTGGGCATGGGGAGACCCAGTACTTC. Protein: CASSSGHGETQYF. The whole variable domain, remainder taken from reference TRBV5-1 and TRBJ2-5, is KAGVTQTPRYLIKTRGQQVTLSCSPISGHRSVSWYQQTPGQGLQFLFEYFSETQRNKGNFPGRFSGRQFSNSRSEMNVSTLELGDSALYLCASSSGHGETQYFGPGTRLLVL.

The V gene is TRBV5-4, the J gene TRBJ2-5; 8 positions agree with TRBD2. The CDR3 loop spans 15 amino acids. The junction had 7 bases not matched to a gene; V was cut back by 2 bases and J by 4 bases. Germline CDR1 reads SGHNT; CDR2 reads YYREEE (reference sequence). The CDR3 DNA reads as TGTGCCAGCAGCTTTAGTAGCGGGACCGGAGAGACCCAGTACTTC. Protein product: CASSFSSGTGETQYF. The whole variable domain, filled in from reference TRBV5-4 and TRBJ2-5, reads ETGVTQSPTHLIKTRGQQVTLRCSSQSGHNTVSWYQQALGQGPQFIFQYYREEENGRGNFPPRFSGLQFPNYSSELNVNALELDDSALYLCASSFSSGTGETQYFGPGTRLLVL.

As for this clone: The sample contains more than one DNA sequence encoding this CDR3. This chain joins TRBV4-1 and TRBJ2-7; D is unclear. Looked up from germline, CDR1 is MGHRA and CDR2 is YSYEKL. Deletions cut 1 base from V and 0 bases from J, with 4 bases between. This CDR3 region has 13 residues. CDR3 DNA sequence: TGCGCCAGCAGCCAAGTGGGCTCCTACGAGCAGTACTTC. Its protein product is CASSQVGSYEQYF.

This clone was counted between two and nine times. The chain links TRBV29-1 to TRBJ1-4; D not resolved. The CDR3 contains 11 residues. Trimming pared 4 bases from V and 7 bases from J, leaving 7 bases between. CDR1 is SQVTM and CDR2 is ANQGSEA in the germline V gene. The CDR3, as DNA: TGCAGCGTTGTGACGGGTGAAAAACTGTTTTTT. It specifies CSVVTGEKLFF.

V is TRBV7-8 and J is TRBJ2-7; D remains unclear. The V gene's germline CDR1 is SGHVS and CDR2 FQNEAQ. The CDR3 loop spans 13 amino acids. Trimming took 0 bases from V and 4 from J, leaving 7 bases between them. The CDR3 region has the DNA TGTGCCAGCAGCTTAGCGGGAACTTACGAGCAGTACTTC. It codes for CASSLAGTYEQYF. Filled out from reference TRBV7-8 and TRBJ2-7, the complete variable domain reads GAGVSQSPRYKVAKRGQDVALRCDPISGHVSLFWYQQALGQGPEFLTYFQNEAQLDKSGLPSDRFFAERPEGSVSTLKIQRTQQEDSAVYLCASSLAGTYEQYFGPGTRLTVT.

In DNA form, the CDR3 reads TGTGCCAGCAGATTACTAGAAGATGAGCAGTTCTTC. As protein: CASRLLEDEQFF. The V and J genes are TRBV7-2 and TRBJ2-1, with D possibly being TRBD2 (5 bases). The CDR3 extends over 12 amino acids. With 6 bases removed from V and 8 bases from J, the gap between germline ends came to 11 bases. The germline gives CDR1 SGHTA, CDR2 FQGNSA.